Below, 28 T cell receptor beta chains from the same sample are listed, as sequenced in a study of vaccination and CD4 T cells after COVID-19. Treatment defined: approximately nine-day PBMC culture with coronavirus spike peptide pools or control peptides (ViraFEST assay). What these receptors recognize is not known. Oncomine TCR Beta short-read sequencing was applied to DNA from cultured CD4+ T cells. TCRdb reprocessed the PCR reads via MiXCR and lists one record per CDR3 protein. The table shows roughly 10,000 distinct CDR3 sequences, with 69% occurring only once. The sequenced sample was CD4+ T cells from blood, cultured in vitro. These receptors all come from a human donor who had recovered from COVID-19.

This clonotype was recorded only once. V and J are TRBV6-4 and TRBJ2-2; perhaps D is TRBD1 or TRBD2 (5 bases each). V was pared by 4 bases and J by 0 bases, with 12 bases between. From germline, CDR1 is MRHNA and CDR2 SNTAGT. The CDR3 runs to 16 residues. The CDR3 protein is CASSVEGNSNTGELFF. For the CDR3, the DNA is TGTGCCAGCAGTGTTGAGGGGAACTCGAACACCGGGGAGCTGTTTTTT.

The chain is built from TRBV11-2 and TRBJ2-4; TRBD1 aligns across 9 bases. The V gene's germline CDR1 is SGHAT and CDR2 FQNNGV. CDR3 length: 17 amino acids. Germline trimming cut 4 bases from V and 0 bases from J; bases unmatched to any gene: 7. CDR3 DNA: TGTGCCAGCAGCTCGCGAACAGGGGGCGTAGCCAAAAACATTCAGTACTTC. It codes for CASSSRTGGVAKNIQYF. Supplemented by reference TRBV11-2 and TRBJ2-4, the full variable domain reads EAGVAQSPRYKIIEKRQSVAFWCNPISGHATLYWYQQILGQGPKLLIQFQNNGVVDDSQLPKDRFSAERLKGVDSTLKIQPAKLEDSAVYLCASSSRTGGVAKNIQYFGAGTRLSVL.

The rearrangement uses TRBV20-1 and TRBJ2-1, with 7 bases identical to TRBD2. J gave up 10 bases and V 8 bases, and 11 bases lay outside the gene matches. The CDR3 runs to 12 residues. CDR1 and CDR2 (germline): DFQATT, SNEGSKA (reference sequence). CDR3 coding DNA: TGCAGTCCCTCCCGTACTAGCGAGGAGCAGTTCTTC. Amino acid sequence: CSPSRTSEEQFF.

This sequence joins TRBV7-2 and TRBJ1-2, with a tentative D call TRBD1 (5 bases). Germline V CDR1 and CDR2: SGHTA, FQGNSA. V dropped 4 bases and J dropped 7 bases, with 16 bases sitting between them. The CDR3 extends over 14 amino acids. The CDR3: CASSSHQGLGGYTF. CDR3 in DNA: TGTGCCAGCAGCTCTCATCAGGGACTCGGTGGCTACACCTTC.

This clonotype was seen more than once but under ten times. This rearrangement joins TRBV7-9 to TRBJ1-2; 9 nucleotides align to TRBD1. Germline values: CDR1 SEHNR, CDR2 FQNEAQ (reference sequence). CDR3 length: 15 amino acids. The ends lost 5 bases at V and 2 bases at J; junction bases unmatched: 6. DNA for the CDR3: TGTGCCAGCAGCAGAGGACAGGGGACCAACTATGGCTACACCTTC. Translation: CASSRGQGTNYGYTF.

The V call is TRBV15, the J call TRBJ2-7; D tentatively reads TRBD1 or TRBD2 (5 bases each). In germline, CDR1 is LNHNV, CDR2 YYDKDF (reference sequence). This CDR3 contains 14 residues. Trimming left V 5 bases short and J 0 bases short, with 11 bases between. The CDR3 spells CATSGGGDSYEQYF. In nucleotides, the CDR3 is TGTGCCACCAGCGGTGGGGGAGACTCCTACGAGCAGTACTTC.

This sequence joins TRBV23-1 and TRBJ2-3; 8 bases line up with TRBD1. TRBV23-1 is recorded as an ORF, its role being uncertain. The CDR3 runs to 13 residues. J gave up 1 base and V 10 bases, and 4 bases lay outside the gene matches. CDR3 amino acids: CAIPTGGTDTQYF. DNA of the CDR3: TGCGCCATCCCGACAGGGGGCACAGATACGCAGTATTTT.

J is TRBJ2-1 and V is TRBV28, with unresolved D. CDR3 length: 11 amino acids. Germline V CDR1 and CDR2: MDHEN, SYDVKM. V shed 1 base and J shed 7 bases, with 2 bases lying between them. CDR3 sequence reads: CASSLYNEQFF. CDR3 sequence (DNA): TGTGCCAGCAGTTTATATAATGAGCAGTTCTTC. Combining the CDR3 with reference TRBV28 and TRBJ2-1 gives the whole variable domain DVKVTQSSRYLVKRTGEKVFLECVQDMDHENMFWYRQDPGLGLRLIYFSYDVKMKEKGDIPEGYSVSREKKERFSLILESASTNQTSMYLCASSLYNEQFFGPGTRLTVL.

V usage is TRBV28 and J usage is TRBJ1-3; a weak D match, TRBD1 (6 bases). Germline V gene data show CDR1 as MDHEN and CDR2 as SYDVKM. The V end lost 0 bases, the J end lost 0 bases, and 12 bases lay between the germline ends. The CDR3 is 17 residues long. CDR3 region: CASSLWTGLVSGNTIYF. In DNA, the CDR3 is TGTGCCAGCAGTTTATGGACAGGTTTGGTCTCTGGAAACACCATATATTTT.

This chain uses TRBV6-1 with TRBJ2-7; no definite D call. Germline V gives CDR1 MNHNS, CDR2 SASEGT. The length of the CDR3 is 14 residues. V was cut by 5 bases and J by 0 bases, with 11 bases left in between. CDR3 DNA: TGTGCCAGCAGTCAGGCCTCAAGCTCCTACGAGCAGTACTTC. Amino acid sequence: CASSQASSSYEQYF.

DNA for the CDR3: TGTGCCAGCAGCCCGAGACAGGGGGGAGAGGGAAATGAAAAACTGTTTTTT. Amino acid sequence: CASSPRQGGEGNEKLFF. The chain joins TRBV7-9 to TRBJ1-4; 9 bases are a match to TRBD1. This CDR3 comprises 17 residues. V was pared by 5 bases and J by 5 bases, with 12 bases of the junction left unmatched. The germline CDR1 and CDR2 sequences are SEHNR and FQNEAQ (reference sequence).

This chain links TRBV27 with TRBJ2-3, with D possibly being TRBD2 (6 bases). Germline assignment: CDR1 MNHEY and CDR2 SMNVEV (reference sequence). V lost 6 bases and J 5 bases, leaving 15 bases between the germline ends. The CDR3 spans 14 residues. CDR3: CASRSGFKKDTQYF. Written as DNA, the CDR3 is TGTGCCAGCAGGAGCGGGTTCAAAAAAGATACGCAGTATTTT.

CDR3 nucleotides: TGTGCCAGCAGTAGGCCTCAAGAGACCCAGTACTTC. Encoded protein: CASSRPQETQYF. V and J are TRBV12-3 or TRBV12-4 and TRBJ2-5; D gene ambiguous. The CDR3 spans 12 residues. The ends were cut back, 5 bases at V and 2 bases at J, with 6 bases in the middle.

This chain uses TRBV20-1 with TRBJ2-3, with unresolved D. CDR1 is DFQATT and CDR2 is SNEGSKA in the germline V gene (reference sequence). V was trimmed by 1 base and J by 3 bases, leaving 11 bases between them. CDR3 size: 14 residues. The CDR3 DNA reads TGCAGTGCTAGAGTTTGGCAGTCTACAGATACGCAGTATTTT. It is translated as CSARVWQSTDTQYF.

The chain links TRBV30 to TRBJ2-3; D gene uncertain. The CDR3 totals 14 residues. Germline assignment: CDR1 GTSNPN and CDR2 SVGIG (reference sequence). The germline V and J ends were trimmed by 5 bases and 3 bases, with 15 bases remaining between them. CDR3 nucleotide sequence: TGTGCCTGGGCCCTTTGGGGTAGGACAGATACGCAGTATTTT. Protein product: CAWALWGRTDTQYF.

This rearrangement joins TRBV19 to TRBJ2-4; maybe TRBD2 (7 bases). Trimming shortened V by 10 bases and J by 0 bases, and 19 bases separated the two germline ends. This CDR3 has 16 amino acids. Germline values: CDR1 LNHDA, CDR2 SQIVND (reference sequence). The CDR3 nucleotides are TGTGCCACCGCCCTGGGGGGGGACATAGCCAAAAACATTCAGTACTTC. Translation: CATALGGDIAKNIQYF.

The J gene is TRBJ1-1, the V gene TRBV10-3, with D unclear. Per germline, CDR1 ENHRY and CDR2 SYGVKD. V lost 7 bases and J lost 0, with 12 bases in between. The CDR3 runs to 14 residues. CDR3 region: CAIKRGSMNTEAFF. The CDR3, as DNA: TGTGCCATCAAGCGAGGATCCATGAACACTGAAGCTTTCTTT.

The count of this clonotype is one. J is TRBJ2-7 and V is TRBV6-1; 8 nucleotides align to TRBD2. The germline V gene encodes CDR1 MNHNS and CDR2 SASEGT. V was pared by 4 bases and J by 6 bases, with 14 bases of the junction left unmatched. There are 16 residues in the CDR3. The CDR3 DNA is TGTGCCAGCAGTGCGTCGGGGGGACTAGGCGGAGGCGAGCAGTACTTC. Translated: CASSASGGLGGGEQYF.

The rearrangement joins TRBV6-1 to TRBJ1-2; 12 positions agree with TRBD1. Germline assignment: CDR1 MNHNS and CDR2 SASEGT. V shed 7 bases and J 6 bases; nucleotides not matched to a gene: 15. CDR3 length: 17 residues. As DNA, the CDR3 is TGTGCCAGCACCATAGCGACCGGGACAGGGGGCGGGAATGGCTACACCTTC. Translation: CASTIATGTGGGNGYTF.

This chain joins TRBV20-1 and TRBJ2-7; 9 nucleotides agree with TRBD2. The V and J ends lost 3 bases and 4 bases, in that order; junction bases with no gene match: 10. Germline V gene lookup returns CDR1 DFQATT and CDR2 SNEGSKA (reference sequence). The CDR3 extends over 15 amino acids. CDR3 residues: CSASPLLAGNYEQYF. CDR3 coding DNA: TGCAGTGCTAGTCCTCTACTAGCGGGTAATTACGAGCAGTACTTC.

The chain is built from TRBV18 and TRBJ1-1; D gene unclear. Germline V gene lookup returns CDR1 KGHSH and CDR2 LQKENI. This CDR3 is built from 14 residues. Between the trimmed V and J ends, which lost 4 bases and 1 base, there was a span of 10 bases. CDR3 nucleotide sequence: TGTGCCAGCTCACGATCCCTGGAGAACACTGAAGCTTTCTTT. Residues: CASSRSLENTEAFF.

The genes are TRBV20-1 and TRBJ2-7, with 7 positions matching TRBD2. Trimming cost V 0 bases and J 0 bases; bases outside gene matches: 11. The V gene's germline CDR1 is DFQATT and CDR2 SNEGSKA (reference sequence). The CDR3 length is 17 residues. This CDR3 reads CSARDRGGAGRSYEQYF. CDR3 DNA: TGCAGTGCTAGAGATAGGGGAGGGGCAGGCCGCTCCTACGAGCAGTACTTC.

This clonotype was seen a handful of times. V usage is TRBV7-2 and J usage is TRBJ2-7, with 12 bases that match TRBD1. The CDR3 is made up of 15 amino acids. Per germline, CDR1 SGHTA and CDR2 FQGNSA. V dropped 5 bases and J dropped 4; count of bases not matched to a gene: 6. CDR3 sequence reads: CASSLGTGGFYEQYF. As DNA, the CDR3 is TGTGCCAGCAGCCTGGGGACAGGGGGCTTTTACGAGCAGTACTTC. The whole variable domain, filled in from reference TRBV7-2 and TRBJ2-7, reads GAGVSQSPSNKVTEKGKDVELRCDPISGHTALYWYRQSLGQGLEFLIYFQGNSAPDKSGLPSDRFSAERTGGSVSTLTIQRTQQEDSAVYLCASSLGTGGFYEQYFGPGTRLTVT.

This chain joins TRBV24-1 and TRBJ2-5; 13 nucleotides line up with TRBD2. Germline V CDR1 and CDR2: KGHDR, SFDVKD. This CDR3 spans 16 amino acids. Unmatched junction bases numbered 6, after V lost 4 bases and J lost 5 bases. For the CDR3, the DNA is TGTGCCACCAGTGACACTAGCGGGGGGGCTCTTGAGACCCAGTACTTC. It translates to CATSDTSGGALETQYF.

This chain links TRBV7-2 with TRBJ2-3; TRBD1 agrees at 7 bases. V was pared by 3 bases and J by 4 bases, with 7 bases of the junction left unmatched. This CDR3 region has 15 residues. Germline V gives CDR1 SGHTA, CDR2 FQGNSA. CDR3 nucleotides: TGTGCCAGCAGCTTCAACAGGGGTGGGGCAGATACGCAGTATTTT. Translation gives CASSFNRGGADTQYF.

The chain links TRBV12-5 to TRBJ1-2; no firm D call. Germline CDR1 and CDR2: LGHNT and FRNRAP. This CDR3 has 15 amino acids. V was clipped by 3 bases and J by 1 base, with 12 bases between them. The CDR3 bases are TGTGCTAGTGGTTTCCCCGGACCTGGTAACTATGGCTACACCTTC. This codes for CASGFPGPGNYGYTF.

This chain links TRBV6-1 with TRBJ1-4; D is uncertain. There are 14 residues in the CDR3. Germline V gene lookup returns CDR1 MNHNS and CDR2 SASEGT. The V and J ends lost 6 bases and 0 bases respectively, with 8 bases between them. CDR3 DNA sequence: TGTGCCAGCAGCAACAGCCCAACTAATGAAAAACTGTTTTTT. It encodes CASSNSPTNEKLFF.

The chain links TRBV18 to TRBJ1-2; D not resolved. The CDR3 spans 17 residues. V lost 3 bases and J lost 0, with 17 bases in between. The germline CDR1 and CDR2 sequences are KGHSH and LQKENI. CDR3 in amino acids: CASSPLVRSSANYGYTF. Written as DNA, the CDR3 is TGTGCCAGCTCACCCCTCGTGAGAAGTTCAGCTAACTATGGCTACACCTTC.